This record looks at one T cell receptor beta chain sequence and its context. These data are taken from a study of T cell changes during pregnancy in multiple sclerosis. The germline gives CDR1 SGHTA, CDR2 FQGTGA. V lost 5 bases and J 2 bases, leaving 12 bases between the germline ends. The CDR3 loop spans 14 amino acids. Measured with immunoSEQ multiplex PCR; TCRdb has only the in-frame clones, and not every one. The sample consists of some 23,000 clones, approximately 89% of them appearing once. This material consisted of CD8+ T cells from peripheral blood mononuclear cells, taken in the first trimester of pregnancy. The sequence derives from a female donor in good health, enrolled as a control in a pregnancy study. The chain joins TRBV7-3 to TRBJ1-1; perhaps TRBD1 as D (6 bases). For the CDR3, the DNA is TGTGCCAGCAGCCCCATCGGGACAAACACTGAAGCTTTCTTT. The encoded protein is CASSPIGTNTEAFF.